This TCR beta chain was sequenced in a study of blood T cell repertoires in COVID-19. Study-wide context: In each case, the material was cDNA or gDNA derived from T cells, B-cell-depleted T cells, or PBMCs.

CDR1 MNHEY and CDR2 SVGEGT come from the germline V gene. The length of the CDR3 is 15 residues. Deletions cut 2 bases from V and 1 base from J, with 9 bases between. How the authors handled the data: Amplification with reference gene primers provided the estimates of nucleated cell counts. Measured with immunoSEQ multiplex PCR; TCRdb has only the in-frame clones, and not every one. The V and J calls and the clone size are those of that table, but D and trimming were determined from the DNA. Of 20,000 to 30,000 clones listed, 88% are singletons. The J gene is TRBJ2-4, the V gene TRBV6-2 or TRBV6-3, with a tentative D call TRBD2 (5 bases). Sample: peripheral blood. The clonotype was recovered from a man aged 65 to 85 in a cohort sampled during active COVID-19. CDR3 nucleotides: TGTGCCAGCAGTTACGAGGGTTCTGCCAAAAACATTCAGTACTTC. Residues: CASSYEGSAKNIQYF.